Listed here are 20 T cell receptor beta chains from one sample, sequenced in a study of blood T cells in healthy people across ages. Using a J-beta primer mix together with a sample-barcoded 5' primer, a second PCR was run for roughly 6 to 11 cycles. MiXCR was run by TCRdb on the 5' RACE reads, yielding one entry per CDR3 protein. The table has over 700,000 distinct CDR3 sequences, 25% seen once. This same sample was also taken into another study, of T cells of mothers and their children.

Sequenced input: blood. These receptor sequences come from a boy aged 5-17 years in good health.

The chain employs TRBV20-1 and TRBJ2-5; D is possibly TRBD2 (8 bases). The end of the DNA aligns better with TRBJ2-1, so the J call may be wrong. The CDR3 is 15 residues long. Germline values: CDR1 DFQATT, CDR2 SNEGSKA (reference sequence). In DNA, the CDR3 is TGCAGTGCCCCAGGGGGTGCTAGCGGGCCCGATGAGCAGTTCTTC. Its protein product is CSAPGGASGPDEQFF.

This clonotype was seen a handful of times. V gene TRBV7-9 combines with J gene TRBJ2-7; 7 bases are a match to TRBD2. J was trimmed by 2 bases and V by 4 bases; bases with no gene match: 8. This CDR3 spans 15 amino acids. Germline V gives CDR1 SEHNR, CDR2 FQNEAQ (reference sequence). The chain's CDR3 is CASSSKTSSTYEQYF. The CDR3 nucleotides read TGTGCCAGCAGCTCCAAGACTAGCTCGACCTACGAGCAGTACTTC.

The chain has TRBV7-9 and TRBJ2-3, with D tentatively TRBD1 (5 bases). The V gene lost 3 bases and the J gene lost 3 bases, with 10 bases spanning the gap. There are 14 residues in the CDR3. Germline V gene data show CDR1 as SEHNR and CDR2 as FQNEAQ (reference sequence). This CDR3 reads CASSFVQGTDTQYF. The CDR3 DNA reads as TGTGCCAGCAGCTTCGTCCAGGGAACAGATACGCAGTATTTT.

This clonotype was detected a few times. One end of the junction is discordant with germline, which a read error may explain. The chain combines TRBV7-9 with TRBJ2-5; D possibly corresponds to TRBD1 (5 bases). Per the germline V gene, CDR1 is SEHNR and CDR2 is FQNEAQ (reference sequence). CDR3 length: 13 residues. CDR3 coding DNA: TGTGCCTGCAGCTTAGCCCCAGGGGAGACCCAGTACTTC. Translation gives CACSLAPGETQYF.

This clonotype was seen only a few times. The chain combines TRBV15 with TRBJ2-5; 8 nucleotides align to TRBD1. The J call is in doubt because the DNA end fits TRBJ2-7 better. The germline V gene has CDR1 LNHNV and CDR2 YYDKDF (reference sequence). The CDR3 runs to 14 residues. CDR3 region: CATSGRQGSYEQYF. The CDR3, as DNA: TGTGCCACCAGCGGACGACAGGGGAGCTACGAGCAGTACTTC.

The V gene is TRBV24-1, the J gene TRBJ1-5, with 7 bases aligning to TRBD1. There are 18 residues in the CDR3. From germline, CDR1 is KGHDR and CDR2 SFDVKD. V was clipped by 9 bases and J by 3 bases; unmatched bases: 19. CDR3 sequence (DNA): TGTGCCACCGCGTCCCCCGGACAGGAATATATTGTCAATCAGCCCCAGCATTTT. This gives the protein CATASPGQEYIVNQPQHF.

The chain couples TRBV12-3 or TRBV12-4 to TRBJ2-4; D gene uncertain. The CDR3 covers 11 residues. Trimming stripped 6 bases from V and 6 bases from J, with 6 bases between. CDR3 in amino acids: CASSRANIQYF. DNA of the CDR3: TGTGCCAGCAGCCGAGCAAACATTCAGTACTTC.

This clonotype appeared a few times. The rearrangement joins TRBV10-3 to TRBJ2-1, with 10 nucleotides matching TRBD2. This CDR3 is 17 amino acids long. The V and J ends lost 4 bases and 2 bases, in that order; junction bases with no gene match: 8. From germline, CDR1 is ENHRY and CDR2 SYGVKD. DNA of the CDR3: TGTGCCATCAGTGGACCTAGCGGGAGCCTTCCCTACAATGAGCAGTTCTTC. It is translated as CAISGPSGSLPYNEQFF.

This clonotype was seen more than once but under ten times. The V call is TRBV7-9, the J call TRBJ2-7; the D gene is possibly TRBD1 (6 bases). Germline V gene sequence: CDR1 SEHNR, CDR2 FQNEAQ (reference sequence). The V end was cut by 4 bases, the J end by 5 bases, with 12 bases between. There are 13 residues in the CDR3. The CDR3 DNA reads TGTGCCAGCAGCTCAAGGGGGTCCCACGAGCAGTACTTC. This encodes CASSSRGSHEQYF.

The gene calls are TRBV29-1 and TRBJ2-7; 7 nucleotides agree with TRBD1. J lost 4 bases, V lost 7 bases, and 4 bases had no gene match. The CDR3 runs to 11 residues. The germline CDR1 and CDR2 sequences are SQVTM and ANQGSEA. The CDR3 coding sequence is TGCAGCGCGCACAGGGGTTACGAGCAGTACTTC. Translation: CSAHRGYEQYF.

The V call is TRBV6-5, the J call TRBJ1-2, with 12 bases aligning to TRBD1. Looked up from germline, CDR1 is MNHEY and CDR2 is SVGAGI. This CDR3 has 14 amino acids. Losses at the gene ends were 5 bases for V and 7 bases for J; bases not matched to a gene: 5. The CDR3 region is CASSPGTGGFGYTF. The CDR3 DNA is TGTGCCAGCAGTCCCGGGACAGGGGGCTTTGGCTACACCTTC.

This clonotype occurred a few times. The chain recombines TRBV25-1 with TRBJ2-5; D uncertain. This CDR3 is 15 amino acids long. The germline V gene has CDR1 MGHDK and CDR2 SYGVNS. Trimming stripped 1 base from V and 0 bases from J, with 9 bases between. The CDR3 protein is CASSELDRNQETQYF. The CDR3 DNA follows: TGTGCCAGCAGTGAATTGGATCGCAACCAAGAGACCCAGTACTTC.

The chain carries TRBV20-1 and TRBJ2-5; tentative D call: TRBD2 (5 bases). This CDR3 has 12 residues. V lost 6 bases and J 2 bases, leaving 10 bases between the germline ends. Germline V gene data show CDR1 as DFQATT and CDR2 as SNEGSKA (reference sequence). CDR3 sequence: CSANPGQETQYF. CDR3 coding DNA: TGCAGTGCCAACCCGGGGCAAGAGACCCAGTACTTC.

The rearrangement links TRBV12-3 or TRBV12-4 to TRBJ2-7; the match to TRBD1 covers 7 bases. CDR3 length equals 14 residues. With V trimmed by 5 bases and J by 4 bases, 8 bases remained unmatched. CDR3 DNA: TGTGCCAGCAGTCCTAGCCGGGACAGTTACGAGCAGTACTTC. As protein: CASSPSRDSYEQYF.

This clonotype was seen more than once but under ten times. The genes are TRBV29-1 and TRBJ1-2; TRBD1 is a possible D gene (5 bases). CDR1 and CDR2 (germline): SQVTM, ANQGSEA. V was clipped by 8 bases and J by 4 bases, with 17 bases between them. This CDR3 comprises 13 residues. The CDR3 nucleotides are TGCAGCACGACCGTGGAACAGGTCTATGGCTACACCTTC. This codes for CSTTVEQVYGYTF. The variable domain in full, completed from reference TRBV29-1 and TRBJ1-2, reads SAVISQKPSRDICQRGTSLTIQCQVDSQVTMMFWYRQQPGQSLTLIATANQGSEATYESGFVIDKFPISRPNLTFSTLTVSNMSPEDSSIYLCSTTVEQVYGYTFGSGTRLTVV.

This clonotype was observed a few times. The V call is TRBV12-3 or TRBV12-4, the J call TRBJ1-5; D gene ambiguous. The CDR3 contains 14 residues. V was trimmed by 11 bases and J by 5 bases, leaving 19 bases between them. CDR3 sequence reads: CARPKASSDQPQHF. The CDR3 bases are TGTGCCCGCCCAAAGGCGTCGAGCGATCAGCCCCAGCATTTT.

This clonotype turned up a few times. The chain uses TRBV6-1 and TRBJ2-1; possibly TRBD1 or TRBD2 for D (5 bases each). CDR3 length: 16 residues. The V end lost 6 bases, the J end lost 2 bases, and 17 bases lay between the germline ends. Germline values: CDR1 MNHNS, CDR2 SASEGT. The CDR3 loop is CASRQRGTPAYNEQFF. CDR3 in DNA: TGTGCCAGCAGGCAACGTGGGACGCCGGCCTACAATGAGCAGTTCTTC.

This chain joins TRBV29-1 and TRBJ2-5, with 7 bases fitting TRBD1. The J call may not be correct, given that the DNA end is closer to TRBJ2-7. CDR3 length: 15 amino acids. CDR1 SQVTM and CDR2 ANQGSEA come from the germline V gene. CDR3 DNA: TGCAGCGTTTCCGGGACAGCGGCCGGACCCTACGAGCAGTACTTC. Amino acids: CSVSGTAAGPYEQYF.

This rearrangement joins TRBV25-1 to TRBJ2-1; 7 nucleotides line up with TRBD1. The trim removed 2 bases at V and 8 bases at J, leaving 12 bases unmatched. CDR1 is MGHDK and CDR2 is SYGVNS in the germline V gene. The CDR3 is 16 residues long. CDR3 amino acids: CASSEGGRGWQDEQFF. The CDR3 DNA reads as TGTGCCAGCAGTGAAGGTGGCAGGGGGTGGCAGGATGAGCAGTTCTTC. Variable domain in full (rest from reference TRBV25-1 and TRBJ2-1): EADIYQTPRYLVIGTGKKITLECSQTMGHDKMYWYQQDPGMELHLIHYSYGVNSTEKGDLSSESTVSRIRTEHFPLTLESARPSHTSQYLCASSEGGRGWQDEQFFGPGTRLTVL.

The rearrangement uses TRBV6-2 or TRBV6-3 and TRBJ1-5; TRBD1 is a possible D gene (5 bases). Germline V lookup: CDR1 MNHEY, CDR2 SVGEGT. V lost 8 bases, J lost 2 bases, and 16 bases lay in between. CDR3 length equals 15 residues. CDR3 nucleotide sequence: TGTGCCAGCGAAAGGCAGGGTGAGGGCAATCAGCCCCAGCATTTT. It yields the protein CASERQGEGNQPQHF.